This T cell receptor (beta chain) was identified during a study of T-cell memory formation after mild COVID-19 (dated by TCRdb to the early 2020s). Broadly, across the study: Most TCR sequence clusters were specific to one of the two donors. Two young, previously healthy adult volunteers made up the cohort, one male and one female. T-cell clones expanding and contracting after mild COVID-19 in a couple of donors were tracked by longitudinal TCRalpha and TCRbeta repertoire sequencing.

PBMCs were isolated by Ficoll-Paque density gradient centrifugation. The investigation overall reported the following: Some responding clones were detected in pre-infection memory, suggesting pre-existing cross-reactive memory T cells joined the SARS-CoV-2 response. Contracting CD4+ clones turned up mainly in the CM and EM memory subsets, whereas EMRA was where CD8+ clones were enriched. The study included only two mild cases, and larger cohorts that include severe cases with pre-infection samples were judged to be necessary. From day 15 to 85, contracting clones showed balanced CD4/CD8 phenotypes, whereas a second wave of clones that expanded from day 15 to 37 leaned towards CD4+. The second-wave clones that peaked on day 37 were not confirmed to be SARS-CoV-2 specific.

The sequencer was an Illumina NovaSeq 6000. cDNA libraries for TCRalpha and TCRbeta were prepared by 5'RACE using constant-segment primers, with sample barcodes and unique molecular identifiers added. Trizol reagent was used to extract RNA from every sample. The libraries were amplified in two PCR steps, and the second step added a second sample barcode and Illumina TruSeq adapters. The libraries were sequenced on an Illumina NovaSeq using 2 x 150 bp paired-end reads. Under the source paper's analysis protocol: Reads were demultiplexed and collapsed into UMI-guided consensus sequences with migec v1.2.7. Using mixcr v2.1.11, UMI consensuses were aligned to TRA and TRB V and J templates and then assembled into clonotypes. Expanded or contracted clonotypes were those called significant by both edgeR and NoisET, with noise models trained on biological replicates. For edgeR calls, the cutoffs were a false discovery rate-adjusted p below 0.01 and a log2 fold-change threshold of 1. As an exploratory analysis of dynamics, PCA with hierarchical clustering was applied to max-normalized trajectories of the 1000 most abundant clonotypes. The CD4 or CD8 phenotype of responding clones was assigned using the separately sequenced CD4+ and CD8+ repertoires. TCRdb redid the processing of the public reads, applying fastp at Q25 and MiXCR, and retained in-frame beta chains. Entries that share a CDR3 protein sequence are merged under the most common genes and DNA. These V and J calls derive from TCRdb rather than the authors' analysis. The sample contains about 150,000 distinct CDR3 sequences, roughly a quarter of them found a single time. Approximately 25% of the sample belongs to the ten largest clones.

About this clonotype itself: No antigen is known for it. The sample holds no much larger clone one base away, and base qualities are not on file.

The clonotype comes from an adult woman who had mild COVID-19 (a few samples of this study predate the infection). The sample titles of this study are shuffled in the database, so cell type and time point are left out; the donor was told from shared clones. Sequencing used PBMCs or a T cell subset sorted from them (not recorded which).

Read as DNA, the sequence is TGTGCCAGCAGCCCACTAGCGGGAGGATACAATGAGCAGTTCTTC. Translated, this is CASSPLAGGYNEQFF. The rearrangement joined TRBV12-3 or TRBV12-4 to TRBJ2-1; TRBD2 aligns with 12 central bases. Trimming accounts for 6 bases at V and 4 bases at J, while the number of junction bases matched to no gene is 4. The CDR3 sequence holds 15 residues, the cysteine and phenylalanine included. Only CDR3 DNA is held: 45 bases, read in frame from base 1.